The clone carrying this T cell receptor beta chain showed up many times. The antigen remains unidentified. Profiling relied on immunoSEQ multiplex PCR, and the TCRdb table lists in-frame clones only, not all of them. This sample carries about 7,500 clones, none of them present only once. A marrow graft followed busulfan-fludarabine conditioning, with cyclophosphamide on days +3 and +4. This entry belongs to a study of T cells after posttransplantation cyclophosphamide. Findings of the study overall: Donor-recipient repertoire similarity was low at 1-2 months, rising over year one.

This clonotype was obtained from a female patient aged 50-60 years who received an allogeneic stem cell transplant from a related donor, was CMV-positive, and had no GVHD. The graft donor may account for some of the T cells. Here the sequenced sample was PBMCs, taken after allogeneic stem cell transplant with posttransplant cyclophosphamide.

CDR3 amino acids: CAISDPRSYEQYF. CDR3 DNA: TGTGCCATCAGTGACCCAAGGTCCTACGAGCAGTACTTC. The chain employs TRBV10-3 and TRBJ2-7; D ambiguous. Germline lookup yields CDR1 ENHRY and CDR2 SYGVKD. Trimming pared 3 bases from V and 1 base from J, leaving 7 bases between. The CDR3 is 13 amino acids.